These T cell receptor beta chains were read from a single sample in a study of OX40 agonist ivuxolimab in advanced cancers. The repertoire was sequenced with immunoSEQ multiplex PCR; TCRdb's copy has only in-frame clones and lacks some. Of about 16,000 clones listed, roughly 86% were seen once; the top ten hold approximately 0.74%. The material sequenced was CD4+ or CD8+ T cells sorted from blood, taken in a trial of the OX40 agonist ivuxolimab. These receptors were collected from an adult with an advanced solid tumor such as melanoma, head and neck, liver or kidney cancer. Each CDR3 is given with its conserved first and last residue. D genes are given only for firm matches. Clone sizes are given selectively: once, few, many, or a class where the clone is expanded.

CDR3aa: CASSIGGLSAYEQYF
abundance: NA
d_gene: NA
v_gene: TRBV19

CDR3aa: CASEVVANQPQHF
abundance: NA
d_gene: NA
v_gene: TRBV6-1

CDR3aa: CAISGPSGGFSSTDTQYF
abundance: NA
d_gene: TRBD2
v_gene: TRBV10-3

CDR3aa: CASRDRSYEQYF
abundance: NA
d_gene: TRBD1
v_gene: TRBV19

CDR3aa: CSAPETQYF
abundance: NA
d_gene: NA
v_gene: TRBV20-1

CDR3aa: CASRATRGYEQYF
abundance: few
d_gene: NA
v_gene: TRBV2

CDR3aa: CSAPDTQYF
abundance: few
d_gene: NA
v_gene: TRBV20-1

CDR3aa: CASSPGSYEQYF
abundance: NA
d_gene: NA
v_gene: TRBV18

CDR3aa: CAISERTRTSGRYNEQFF
abundance: NA
d_gene: TRBD2
v_gene: TRBV10-3

CDR3aa: CAISERGRAGTGELFF
abundance: NA
d_gene: NA
v_gene: TRBV10-3

CDR3aa: CASRTGRSRYEQYF
abundance: NA
d_gene: TRBD1
v_gene: TRBV2

CDR3aa: CASEQGSNQPQHF
abundance: NA
d_gene: NA
v_gene: TRBV6-1

CDR3aa: CASSLQRSDTQYF
abundance: NA
d_gene: NA
v_gene: TRBV7-2

CDR3aa: CASSLAGTSYGYTF
abundance: NA
d_gene: NA
v_gene: TRBV11-2

CDR3aa: CATSRDLEFRPQFF
abundance: NA
d_gene: NA
v_gene: TRBV15

CDR3aa: CASSFRGDTQYF
abundance: NA
d_gene: TRBD1
v_gene: TRBV27

CDR3aa: CASSVGTSGGETQYF
abundance: NA
d_gene: TRBD2
v_gene: TRBV9

CDR3aa: CASSRGNQETQYF
abundance: NA
d_gene: NA
v_gene: TRBV25-1

CDR3aa: CASSLVPGGYGYTF
abundance: NA
d_gene: TRBD1
v_gene: TRBV11-2

CDR3aa: CASSRGLAGEETGELFF
abundance: NA
d_gene: TRBD2
v_gene: TRBV5-1